The text below deals with one TCR beta chain. Its antigen is as yet unknown. This CDR3 is 11 amino acids long. Trimming took 4 bases from V and 7 from J, leaving 8 bases between them. Germline CDR1 reads DFQATT; CDR2 reads SNEGSKA (reference sequence). This record comes from a study of T-cell reconstitution after alpha-beta-depleted transplantation in children. Regarding the study as a whole: Newly made T cells mostly supplied T-cell counts and diversity one year after transplant. Some patients' high day-60 TCRbeta diversity was traced to surviving recipient T cells and thymic progenitors. Several hundred expanded graft clones reportedly supplied alpha-beta T cells about two months after transplant.

Molecular barcoding with unique molecular identifiers was used for the TCRbeta library. TCRdb ran MiXCR on the PCR reads and lists one entry per CDR3 protein. The table has around 300,000 distinct CDR3 sequences, around 20% seen once. The sample here was PBMCs, mostly from graft donor cells, taken 180 days after TCRalphabeta/CD19-depleted stem cell transplant. The origin of this receptor is a male patient under 18 who had a stem cell transplant for acute lymphoblastic leukemia, so the T cells may come from the graft donor. This rearrangement joins TRBV20-1 to TRBJ1-5; unclear D gene. CDR3 bases: TGCAGTGCTACCACCGGCCAGCCCCAGCATTTT. Its protein product is CSATTGQPQHF.